These 25 T cell receptor beta chains originate from one sample sequenced in a study of technical replicates of blood from a few donors. Sequencing used immunoSEQ multiplex PCR; TCRdb keeps in-frame clones, though not all of them. The repertoire holds about 66,000 clones, with more than 75% as singletons. The sample comprised PBMCs. All receptors come from a human donor in good health. Some clones in this sample may be carry-over from other donors' samples.

The chain combines TRBV7-6 with TRBJ2-3, with D possibly matching TRBD2 (6 bases). Germline CDR1 SGHVS, CDR2 FNYEAQ. V lost 2 bases and J 0 bases, leaving 9 bases between the germline ends. The CDR3 is 15 residues long. CDR3 sequence (DNA): TGTGCCAGCAGCTTAACCGGGACTAGCACAGATACGCAGTATTTT. Protein: CASSLTGTSTDTQYF.

V and J are TRBV7-9 and TRBJ2-7; TRBD2 matches at 7 bases. The CDR3 is 13 residues long. The V and J ends lost 5 bases and 4 bases, in that order; junction bases with no gene match: 5. Germline loops: CDR1 SEHNR, CDR2 FQNEAQ (reference sequence). CDR3 sequence: CASSRAGVYEQYF. The CDR3 nucleotides are TGTGCCAGCAGCCGGGCGGGAGTGTACGAGCAGTACTTC.

The chain couples TRBV5-1 to TRBJ2-6; the D gene is possibly TRBD1 (6 bases). Trimming cost V 1 base and J 0 bases, with 14 bases left between them. The germline CDR1 and CDR2 sequences are SGHRS and YFSETQ. The CDR3 is made up of 18 amino acids. The CDR3 DNA sequence: TGCGCCAGCAGCTTGAGGGTGGCAGGGGACTCTGGGGCCAACGTCCTGACTTTC. Its translation is CASSLRVAGDSGANVLTF.

This CDR3 reads CASSNDTNPPYEQYF. Here the CDR3 DNA reads TGTGCCAGCAGCAATGACACCAACCCCCCCTACGAGCAGTACTTC. The chain joins TRBV21-1 to TRBJ2-7; the DNA was not used to check the table's D call, TRBD1. TRBV21-1 is recorded as a pseudogene. The CDR3 loop spans 15 amino acids.

This rearrangement joins TRBV7-6 to TRBJ2-7, with D perhaps TRBD2 (6 bases). V lost 0 bases and J lost 6, with 12 bases in between. Germline CDR1 reads SGHVS; CDR2 reads FNYEAQ. The length of the CDR3 is 14 residues. CDR3 coding DNA: TGTGCCAGCAGCTTAGCGCCGGGGGACCGCGAGCAGTACTTC. It is translated as CASSLAPGDREQYF.

The chain carries TRBV7-9 and TRBJ2-7; TRBD1 is a possible D gene (6 bases). Germline CDR1 reads SEHNR; CDR2 reads FQNEAQ (reference sequence). With 4 bases removed from V and 3 bases from J, the gap between germline ends came to 7 bases. CDR3 length equals 12 residues. DNA for the CDR3: TGTGCCAGCAGCTCGACAGGCTACGAGCAGTACTTC. Residues: CASSSTGYEQYF.

The rearrangement uses TRBV2 and TRBJ2-3; 11 bases match TRBD2. Germline CDR1 and CDR2: SNHLY and FYNNEI. V gave up 5 bases and J gave up 0 bases; unmatched junction bases: 10. The CDR3 loop spans 18 amino acids. The CDR3 loop reads CASSLKGTSGSSTDTQYF. The CDR3 nucleotides are TGTGCCAGCAGTCTGAAAGGGACTAGCGGATCTAGCACAGATACGCAGTATTTT.

The chain employs TRBV7-2 and TRBJ2-1; D is uncertain. CDR3 size: 11 residues. CDR1 is SGHTA, CDR2 FQGNSA, per germline. V shed 10 bases and J shed 5 bases, with 9 bases lying between them. In DNA, the CDR3 is TGTGCCATCGACTGGAACAATGAGCAGTTCTTC. Protein: CAIDWNNEQFF.

The rearrangement joins TRBV9 to TRBJ1-3; TRBD1 might be the D (5 bases). The germline V gene has CDR1 SGDLS and CDR2 YYNGEE. This CDR3 contains 13 residues. V was shortened by 4 bases and J by 8 bases, with 13 bases between the two germline ends. CDR3 region: CASSFRPGHTIYF. CDR3 DNA: TGTGCCAGCAGCTTTCGCCCAGGGCACACCATATATTTT.

This clone is medium-sized within its sample. V and J are TRBV7-9 and TRBJ1-2; TRBD1 matches at 10 bases. The junction had 9 bases not matched to a gene; V was cut back by 5 bases and J by 3 bases. The CDR3 spans 16 residues. Germline V CDR1 and CDR2: SEHNR, FQNEAQ (reference sequence). The CDR3 region has the DNA TGTGCCAGCAGCCCACTCCGGACAGGGGGTGACTATGGCTACACCTTC. This gives the protein CASSPLRTGGDYGYTF.

V and J are TRBV6-1 and TRBJ1-1, with TRBD1 matching 10 bases. J was trimmed by 6 bases and V by 11 bases; bases with no gene match: 6. CDR3 length: 12 residues. Germline V CDR1 and CDR2: MNHNS, SASEGT. The DNA for the CDR3 is TGTGCCGTCGGGACAGGGGTGGCTGAAGCTTTCTTT. It is translated as CAVGTGVAEAFF.

The chain uses TRBV28 and TRBJ1-5, with D perhaps matching TRBD1 (6 bases). The V gene's germline CDR1 is MDHEN and CDR2 SYDVKM. This CDR3 is built from 14 residues. The CDR3 DNA reads TGTGCTGGGACGAGGAAAGGGGGAAATCAGCCCCAGCATTTT. As protein: CAGTRKGGNQPQHF.

The chain carries TRBV11-3 and TRBJ2-1; 7 nucleotides align to TRBD2. Germline CDR1 SGHNT, CDR2 YENEEA. J was trimmed by 5 bases and V by 5 bases; bases with no gene match: 6. CDR3 length: 14 residues. Here the CDR3 reads CASSGGDLHNEQFF. The DNA for the CDR3 is TGTGCCAGCAGCGGGGGGGACTTGCACAATGAGCAGTTCTTC.

J is TRBJ1-3 and V is TRBV19; D not resolved. Trimming took off 3 bases at V and 0 bases at J, with 9 bases between the two ends. This CDR3 is 15 amino acids long. From germline, CDR1 is LNHDA and CDR2 SQIVND (reference sequence). CDR3 sequence: CASSIGVGSGNTIYF. The CDR3, as DNA: TGTGCCAGTAGTATCGGGGTCGGCTCTGGAAACACCATATATTTT. Looking up the rest from reference TRBV19 and TRBJ1-3 gives the full variable domain: DGGITQSPKYLFRKEGQNVTLSCEQNLNHDAMYWYRQDPGQGLRLIYYSQIVNDFQKGDIAEGYSVSREKKESFPLTVTSAQKNPTAFYLCASSIGVGSGNTIYFGEGSWLTVV.

V and J are TRBV2 and TRBJ1-2, with D perhaps TRBD1 (6 bases). The CDR3 is 12 amino acids. The ends were cut back, 8 bases at V and 6 bases at J, with 13 bases in the middle. From germline, CDR1 is SNHLY and CDR2 FYNNEI. The CDR3 sequence is CASQGSGDGYTF. As DNA, the CDR3 is TGTGCCAGCCAGGGGTCTGGGGATGGCTACACCTTC. Based on the CDR3 plus reference TRBV2 and TRBJ1-2, the full variable domain is EPEVTQTPSHQVTQMGQEVILRCVPISNHLYFYWYRQILGQKVEFLVSFYNNEISEKSEIFDDQFSVERPDGSNFTLKIRSTKLEDSAMYFCASQGSGDGYTFGSGTRLTVV.

The chain recombines TRBV7-9 with TRBJ2-7; 10 bases align to TRBD2. V was pared by 2 bases and J by 2 bases, with 6 bases of the junction left unmatched. The CDR3 is 16 residues long. Per the germline V gene, CDR1 is SEHNR and CDR2 is FQNEAQ (reference sequence). Here the CDR3 reads CASSLPLAGVTYEQYF. Here the CDR3 DNA reads TGTGCCAGCAGCTTACCCCTAGCGGGAGTAACCTACGAGCAGTACTTC.

This chain uses TRBV4-3 with TRBJ1-1; TRBD1 agrees at 7 bases. Trimming cost V 2 bases and J 5 bases; bases outside gene matches: 8. This CDR3 comprises 15 residues. Looked up from germline, CDR1 is LGHNA and CDR2 is YSLEER. The DNA for the CDR3 is TGCGCCAGCAGCCAATGGCACAGGGGAATAACTGAAGCTTTCTTT. This sequence encodes CASSQWHRGITEAFF.

The chain carries TRBV5-1 and TRBJ1-1, with 9 bases lining up with TRBD1. The germline gives CDR1 SGHRS, CDR2 YFSETQ. This CDR3 has 14 residues. The ends lost 4 bases at V and 5 bases at J; junction bases unmatched: 6. The CDR3: CASSEGQGGTEAFF. CDR3 nucleotides: TGCGCCAGCAGCGAGGGACAGGGAGGTACTGAAGCTTTCTTT.

The V and J genes are TRBV5-1 and TRBJ1-3; TRBD1 is a possible D gene (6 bases). Germline V CDR1 and CDR2: SGHRS, YFSETQ. The CDR3 consists of 14 residues. Trimming pared 5 bases from V and 0 bases from J, leaving 9 bases between. This chain's CDR3 is CASRQDSSGNTIYF. As DNA, the CDR3 is TGCGCCAGCAGACAGGACAGCTCTGGAAACACCATATATTTT.

The V and J genes are TRBV10-1 and TRBJ1-5; 9 bases map to TRBD1. The CDR3 length is 18 residues. V lost 0 bases, J lost 3 bases, and 9 bases stayed unmatched. Germline V CDR1 and CDR2: WNHNN, SYGVQD (reference sequence). The CDR3 DNA reads as TGCGCCAGCAGTGAGTCGACTCTGGACAGGGGAAACAATCAGCCCCAGCATTTT. It translates to CASSESTLDRGNNQPQHF.

The CDR3 spells CASQDRPFQPQHF. The CDR3 coding sequence is TGTGCCAGCCAGGACAGGCCGTTCCAGCCCCAGCATTTT. V usage is TRBV19 and J usage is TRBJ1-5, with TRBD1 matching 7 bases. The ends lost 9 bases at V and 7 bases at J; junction bases unmatched: 9. This CDR3 contains 13 residues. Germline lookup yields CDR1 LNHDA and CDR2 SQIVND (reference sequence).

The V call is TRBV30, the J call TRBJ1-1, with D hard to call. V was cut by 4 bases and J by 0 bases, with 18 bases left in between. The length of the CDR3 is 16 residues. The germline gives CDR1 GTSNPN, CDR2 SVGIG (reference sequence). The CDR3 DNA reads as TGTGCCTGGACGTCGTATAGCGGACGCATGAACACTGAAGCTTTCTTT. This codes for CAWTSYSGRMNTEAFF.

The V and J genes are TRBV30 and TRBJ1-3, with D maybe TRBD1 (5 bases). CDR3 length equals 15 residues. The V end lost 0 bases, the J end lost 3 bases, and 12 bases lay between the germline ends. CDR1 and CDR2 from the germline V gene are GTSNPN and SVGIG (reference sequence). The CDR3 protein is CAWSVRGRGGNTIYF. CDR3 DNA sequence: TGTGCCTGGAGTGTACGGGGGAGAGGTGGAAACACCATATATTTT.

The chain carries TRBV9 and TRBJ2-7; D is perhaps TRBD2 (6 bases). Germline CDR1 is SGDLS and CDR2 is YYNGEE. With 0 bases removed from V and 3 bases from J, the gap between germline ends came to 16 bases. The CDR3 length is 16 residues. CDR3 residues: CASSVGSRRDFYEQYF. As DNA, the CDR3 is TGTGCCAGCAGCGTAGGCTCCCGCAGGGACTTCTACGAGCAGTACTTC.

This chain joins TRBV19 and TRBJ2-7; 7 bases are a match to TRBD1. This CDR3 has 14 amino acids. CDR1 is LNHDA, CDR2 SQIVND, per germline (reference sequence). J gave up 4 bases and V 3 bases, and 6 bases lay outside the gene matches. The CDR3 loop reads CASSIYKGQYEQYF. As DNA, the CDR3 is TGTGCCAGTAGTATTTACAAGGGACAGTACGAGCAGTACTTC.